These T cell receptor beta chains were read from a single sample in a study of blood T cell repertoires in COVID-19. Assay: immunoSEQ multiplex PCR; the TCRdb copy retains only in-frame clones and omits some. The table lists 55,000 to 85,000 clones, approximately 86% of them singletons, with roughly 12% in the top ten. Sample: peripheral blood. The source of these receptors is a human donor in a cohort sampled during active COVID-19. CDR3s include the opening cysteine and the closing phenylalanine or tryptophan. The D gene is left open where the match is weak. Some rows have no size entry. The others give once, few or many, or a class for an expanded clone.

V	J	size	D	CDR3	DNA
TRBV5-8	TRBJ1-5	NA	NA	CASSFAVTASPPQHF	TGTGCCAGCAGCTTTGCTGTGACAGCATCTCCGCCCCAGCATTTT
TRBV5-4	TRBJ1-5	NA	TRBD1	CASSYDRVPGISNQPQHF	TGTGCCAGCAGCTACGACAGGGTACCGGGTATTAGCAATCAGCCCCAGCATTTT
TRBV19	TRBJ2-5	once	TRBD2	CASSPSPGLADSAQYF	TGTGCCAGTAGCCCAAGCCCGGGACTAGCTGATTCGGCCCAGTACTTC
TRBV27	TRBJ2-1	NA	TRBD2	CASSAPRERGYNEQFF	TGTGCCAGCAGTGCTCCCCGGGAGCGGGGATACAATGAGCAGTTCTTC
TRBV5-8	TRBJ1-6	few	NA	CASSVTGSPSPPLHF	TGTGCCAGCAGCGTAACAGGGAGCCCCTCTCCACCCCTCCACTTT
TRBV6-5	TRBJ2-5	NA	NA	CASSPDYLQETQYF	TGTGCCAGCAGTCCGGACTACCTACAAGAGACCCAGTACTTC
TRBV6-5	TRBJ1-5	NA	NA	CASSYSRGNQPQHF	TGTGCCAGCAGTTACTCGCGTGGCAATCAGCCCCAGCATTTT
TRBV19	TRBJ1-1	NA	NA	CASIREGLNTEAFF	TGTGCCAGTATACGAGAGGGCTTGAACACTGAAGCTTTCTTT
TRBV7-2	TRBJ2-7	NA	NA	CASSLGRGRTYEQYF	TGTGCCAGCAGCTTAGGGAGGGGGCGGACCTACGAGCAGTACTTC
TRBV18	TRBJ1-1	NA	NA	CASSPLTQDTEAFF	TGTGCCAGCTCACCCCTAACCCAAGACACTGAAGCTTTCTTT
TRBV28	TRBJ2-5	NA	TRBD2	CASSPTSGVGETQYF	TGTGCCAGCAGTCCGACTAGCGGGGTAGGAGAGACCCAGTACTTC
TRBV5-6	TRBJ2-3	NA	NA	CASSLTADTQYF	TGTGCCAGCAGCTTGACTGCAGATACGCAGTATTTT
TRBV9	TRBJ2-3	NA	NA	CASSGGSADTQYF	TGTGCCAGCAGTGGGGGGAGCGCAGATACGCAGTATTTT
TRBV19	TRBJ1-5	NA	NA	CASSPGISNQPQHF	TGTGCCAGTAGTCCAGGGATTAGCAATCAGCCCCAGCATTTT
TRBV2	TRBJ2-3	NA	TRBD2	CASSEASGGNTDTQYF	TGTGCCAGCAGTGAAGCCAGCGGGGGGAATACAGATACGCAGTATTTT
TRBV7-2	TRBJ2-5	NA	NA	CASSSPRSGWTQYF	TGTGCCAGCAGCTCCCCGCGGAGCGGCTGGACCCAGTACTTC
TRBV25-1	TRBJ2-1	NA	NA	CASSELGGSYNEQFF	TGTGCCAGCAGTGAATTGGGGGGCTCCTACAATGAGCAGTTCTTC
TRBV20-1	TRBJ2-7	NA	NA	CSASMRHTTSYEQYF	TGCAGTGCTAGTATGCGGCATACAACCTCCTACGAGCAGTACTTC
TRBV18	TRBJ1-1	once	NA	CASSPPLSADTEAFF	TGTGCCAGCTCACCACCTCTGTCAGCGGACACTGAAGCTTTCTTT
TRBV28	TRBJ2-3	NA	NA	CASGTLAPDTQYF	TGTGCCAGCGGTACTCTAGCCCCAGATACGCAGTATTTT
TRBV19	TRBJ1-2	NA	TRBD1	CASSGTVAPGLVDPHGYTF	TGTGCCAGTAGCGGGACAGTGGCTCCCGGGCTAGTCGACCCACATGGCTACACCTTC
TRBV18	TRBJ1-5	NA	TRBD1	CASSIGGKGSNQPQHF	TGTGCCAGCTCAATAGGGGGCAAAGGGAGCAATCAGCCCCAGCATTTT
TRBV29-1	TRBJ2-5	NA	NA	CSVGPGEETQYF	TGCAGCGTTGGCCCCGGGGAGGAGACCCAGTACTTC
TRBV7-9	TRBJ1-2	once	NA	CASSLSRVVSHYGYTF	TGTGCCAGCAGCTTATCCCGGGTAGTCAGTCACTATGGCTACACCTTC
TRBV18	TRBJ1-4	NA	TRBD1	CASSPGQGTTNEKLFF	TGTGCCAGCTCACCTGGACAGGGAACAACTAATGAAAAACTGTTTTTT
TRBV27	TRBJ1-5	NA	TRBD1	CASSPSTGGYQPQHF	TGTGCCAGCAGCCCCTCTACAGGGGGTTATCAGCCCCAGCATTTT
TRBV6-5	TRBJ2-7	NA	TRBD2	CASRLSGGAYEQYF	TGTGCCAGCAGATTGAGCGGGGGGGCCTACGAGCAGTACTTC
TRBV2	TRBJ2-4	NA	NA	CASKTTKNIQYF	TGTGCCAGCAAGACTACAAAAAACATTCAGTACTTC